The rows below give T cell receptor beta chains drawn from one sample of a study of PD-1 blockade in classical Hodgkin lymphoma. The repertoire was sequenced with immunoSEQ multiplex PCR; TCRdb's copy has only in-frame clones and lacks some. The sample consists of just under 30,000 clones, 70% to 85% of them appearing once. The sample was peripheral blood mononuclear cells (PBMCs), taken before the second cycle of nivolumab. The receptors were sampled from a human donor with classical Hodgkin lymphoma. CDR3s include the opening cysteine and the closing phenylalanine or tryptophan. The D gene is left open where the match is weak. Some rows mark clone size as missing; the rest say once, few, many or name a class of expanded clone.

j_call: TRBJ2-5; v_call: TRBV28; d_call: NA; clone_size: few; cdr3_nt: TGTGCCAGCAGTTTCCCCCACCGCAGGGGCCAAGAGACCCAGTACTTC; cdr3_aa: CASSFPHRRGQETQYF
j_call: TRBJ2-3; v_call: TRBV19; d_call: TRBD2; clone_size: few; cdr3_nt: TGTGCCAGTAGTCCTGGGACTAGCGGGAGGGCCGACGGAGGGACAGATACGCAGTATTTT; cdr3_aa: CASSPGTSGRADGGTDTQYF
j_call: TRBJ2-7; v_call: TRBV5-4; d_call: NA; clone_size: NA; cdr3_nt: TGTGCCAGCAGCAGTCTGGGACTCGCTTACTACGAGCAGTACTTC; cdr3_aa: CASSSLGLAYYEQYF
j_call: TRBJ2-2; v_call: TRBV30; d_call: TRBD1; clone_size: NA; cdr3_nt: TGTGCCTGGGACAGGGTTAACACCGGGGAGCTGTTTTTT; cdr3_aa: CAWDRVNTGELFF
j_call: TRBJ2-3; v_call: TRBV6-5; d_call: NA; clone_size: NA; cdr3_nt: TGTGCCAGCAGTAAGCTGACAGTCACAGATACGCAGTATTTT; cdr3_aa: CASSKLTVTDTQYF
j_call: TRBJ2-1; v_call: TRBV5-1; d_call: TRBD1; clone_size: NA; cdr3_nt: TGCGCCAGCAGCTTCACCCCAGGGACAGTCTTCAATGAGCAGTTCTTC; cdr3_aa: CASSFTPGTVFNEQFF
j_call: TRBJ1-4; v_call: TRBV27; d_call: NA; clone_size: NA; cdr3_nt: TGTGCCAGCAGTCCGGGAGATACTAATGAAAAACTGTTTTTT; cdr3_aa: CASSPGDTNEKLFF
j_call: TRBJ2-1; v_call: TRBV13; d_call: TRBD2; clone_size: few; cdr3_nt: TGTGCCAGCAGCCTTACCCGACTAGCGGACACCGACAATGAGCAGTTCTTC; cdr3_aa: CASSLTRLADTDNEQFF
j_call: TRBJ2-3; v_call: TRBV28; d_call: TRBD2; clone_size: few; cdr3_nt: TGTGCCAGCAGCTTCGGACTAGCGGGGAGCACAGATACGCAGTATTTT; cdr3_aa: CASSFGLAGSTDTQYF
j_call: TRBJ2-5; v_call: TRBV5-4; d_call: NA; clone_size: medium-sized; cdr3_nt: TGTGCCAGCAGCTTGGCCTCAGAGACCCAGTACTTC; cdr3_aa: CASSLASETQYF
j_call: TRBJ1-1; v_call: TRBV6-5; d_call: NA; clone_size: few; cdr3_nt: TGTGCCAGCAGCCTGGGGGGGAACACTGAAGCTTTCTTT; cdr3_aa: CASSLGGNTEAFF
j_call: TRBJ1-2; v_call: TRBV7-9; d_call: NA; clone_size: NA; cdr3_nt: TGCGCCAGCAGCCAAGAGTTTTGGGCAGGAGAAGATGGCTACACCTTC; cdr3_aa: CASSQEFWAGEDGYTF
j_call: TRBJ1-1; v_call: TRBV5-4; d_call: NA; clone_size: NA; cdr3_nt: TGTGCCAGCAGCCCGCAAAGGATGAACACTGAAGCTTTCTTT; cdr3_aa: CASSPQRMNTEAFF
j_call: TRBJ1-2; v_call: TRBV5-1; d_call: NA; clone_size: few; cdr3_nt: TGCGCCAGCAGCTTGGCCCCTGAGACAAAGCCCTATGGCTACACCTTC; cdr3_aa: CASSLAPETKPYGYTF
j_call: TRBJ1-5; v_call: TRBV6-5; d_call: NA; clone_size: NA; cdr3_nt: TGTGCCAGCAGTTACAGTGTGGGTTCTCATCAGCCCCAGCATTTT; cdr3_aa: CASSYSVGSHQPQHF
j_call: TRBJ2-7; v_call: TRBV4-3; d_call: NA; clone_size: NA; cdr3_nt: TGCGCCAGCAGCCAGGGAAAATCCTACGAGCAGTACTTC; cdr3_aa: CASSQGKSYEQYF
j_call: TRBJ1-1; v_call: TRBV6-4; d_call: TRBD1; clone_size: NA; cdr3_nt: TGTGCCAGCAGGCAGGGGGACACTGAAGCTTTCTTT; cdr3_aa: CASRQGDTEAFF
j_call: TRBJ1-4; v_call: TRBV4-2; d_call: TRBD1; clone_size: NA; cdr3_nt: TGTGCCAGCAGTCCGGGACAGGGTTATGAAAAACTGTTTTTT; cdr3_aa: CASSPGQGYEKLFF
j_call: TRBJ1-1; v_call: TRBV5-1; d_call: NA; clone_size: NA; cdr3_nt: TGCGCCAGCAGCTTGGTCGTGACAGAGAACACTGAAGCTTTCTTT; cdr3_aa: CASSLVVTENTEAFF
j_call: TRBJ2-7; v_call: TRBV5-4; d_call: NA; clone_size: NA; cdr3_nt: TGTGCCAGCAGCCGGGACCCTTGGTCCTACGAGCAGTACTTC; cdr3_aa: CASSRDPWSYEQYF
j_call: TRBJ2-7; v_call: TRBV28; d_call: TRBD1; clone_size: few; cdr3_nt: TGTGCCAGCAGCGTCGGACAGGTACCTTTGGAGCAGTACTTC; cdr3_aa: CASSVGQVPLEQYF
j_call: TRBJ2-2; v_call: TRBV29-1; d_call: TRBD1; clone_size: NA; cdr3_nt: TGCAGCGTCACGGGACAGTCCCACACCGGGGAGCTGTTTTTT; cdr3_aa: CSVTGQSHTGELFF